Listed here are 3 T cell receptor beta chains from one sample, sequenced in a study of blood T cell repertoires in COVID-19. This table comes from immunoSEQ multiplex PCR, and its TCRdb copy is limited to in-frame clones, with some not included. The table shows about 150,000 clones, with around 89% occurring only once. The sequencing input was PBMCs or T cells enriched from blood (not recorded which). Source of these receptors: a woman in her forties or fifties who had recovered from COVID-19.

The chain links TRBV6-5 to TRBJ1-1, with D unresolved. With 1 base removed from V and 1 base from J, the gap between germline ends came to 4 bases. Germline values: CDR1 MNHEY, CDR2 SVGAGI. The CDR3 consists of 13 residues. The CDR3 sequence is CASSYWQNTEAFF. CDR3 in DNA: TGTGCCAGCAGTTACTGGCAGAACACTGAAGCTTTCTTT.

The chain joins TRBV7-9 to TRBJ2-7; 9 positions match TRBD1. This CDR3 has 16 amino acids. Germline values: CDR1 SEHNR, CDR2 FQNEAQ (reference sequence). V lost 4 bases, J lost 3 bases, and 10 bases stayed unmatched. The CDR3 DNA follows: TGTGCCAGCAGCTGGATCGCCGGGACAGGGAACTACGAGCAGTACTTC. Residues: CASSWIAGTGNYEQYF.

V gene TRBV30 combines with J gene TRBJ2-3; 7 nucleotides agree with TRBD2. J gave up 4 bases and V 0 bases, and 7 bases lay outside the gene matches. The germline V gene has CDR1 GTSNPN and CDR2 SVGIG (reference sequence). This CDR3 spans 15 amino acids. The CDR3 DNA sequence: TGTGCCTGGAGTGTTCTAAAGCGGGGCCCAGATACGCAGTATTTT. This codes for CAWSVLKRGPDTQYF.